This record covers a single T cell receptor (beta chain). The data were taken from a study of blood T cell repertoires in COVID-19. Study details: COVID-19 samples, acute and convalescent, were from the United States, Italy and Spain. T cells, B-cell-depleted T cells, or PBMCs supplied cDNA or gDNA.

The authors' processing: From reference gene primer amplification, estimates of nucleated cell counts were derived. The data were produced by immunoSEQ multiplex PCR, yet TCRdb's version contains in-frame clones alone and is incomplete. The V and J calls and clone size come from that table; D and trimming were worked out from the DNA. Among about 66,000 clones listed, about 86% were seen once. CDR1 is MNHEY and CDR2 is SMNVEV in the germline V gene (reference sequence). Between the trimmed V and J ends, which lost 5 bases and 7 bases, there was a span of 14 bases. The CDR3 length is 14 residues. The clonotype comes from a man between 50 and 59 years old with active COVID-19. Specimen: peripheral blood. This chain joins TRBV27 and TRBJ2-2; D perhaps matches TRBD2 (6 bases). The CDR3 reads CASSRATSGGELFF. The CDR3 bases are TGTGCCAGCAGTAGGGCGACTAGTGGCGGGGAGCTGTTTTTT.